The entry below describes one T cell receptor beta chain. V lost 2 bases, J lost 3 bases, and 10 bases lay in between. The CDR3 loop spans 14 amino acids. Germline V gives CDR1 MNHEY, CDR2 SVGAGI. Profiled with immunoSEQ multiplex PCR; TCRdb holds only in-frame clones, not every one. The sample holds some 290,000 clones; around 85% are singletons and the top ten take 2.1%. The treatment here: around 19 received Ad26.COV2.S at low or high dose, single or two shots; roughly five received placebo; per-sample allocation not given. The study sampled participants on day 63 after the first vaccine or placebo injection. These data come from a study of Ad26.COV2.S vaccination and SARS-CoV-2 variants. Looking at the study overall: As a participant in COV1001, the donor was in the Ad26.COV2.S trial arm. Each vaccinee took Ad26.COV2.S intramuscularly, once or twice 56 days apart.

This sequence joins TRBV6-5 and TRBJ1-2; a weak D match, TRBD1 (5 bases). This TCR was sampled from a person between 18 and 59 years old who received the Ad26.COV2.S COVID-19 vaccine or a placebo. Sequenced material: peripheral blood, taken in a trial of Ad26.COV2.S vaccine versus placebo. The CDR3 coding sequence is TGTGCCAGCAGTTACCGCAGGGTGGACTATGGCTACACCTTC. Its protein is CASSYRRVDYGYTF.